Here is one T cell receptor (beta chain) with its context. This sample is part of a study of blood T cell repertoires in COVID-19. Per the original methods: Counts of nucleated cells, estimated from reference gene primer amplification, were obtained. TCRdb's copy holds only in-frame clones and misses some; the assay was immunoSEQ multiplex PCR. V and J calls and clone size come straight from that table; D and trimming were deduced from the DNA. The sample carries over 350,000 clones, approximately 88% recorded once. Cohorts were determined from participant-reported clinical history. CDR1 and CDR2 from the germline V gene are SGDLS and YYNGEE. The CDR3 runs to 13 residues. The V end was cut by 3 bases, the J end by 7 bases, with 13 bases between.

This sequence joins TRBV9 and TRBJ1-2; possible D gene TRBD1, 5 bases. The TCR comes from a woman in her 30s with acute COVID-19. The sample comprised PBMCs or T cells enriched from blood (not recorded which). In nucleotides, the CDR3 is TGTGCCAGCAGCGCAGGGATGTATGTTGGCTACACCTTC. This codes for CASSAGMYVGYTF.